This is a list of T cell receptor beta chains from one sample in a study of blood T cell repertoires in COVID-19. Clones were sequenced by immunoSEQ multiplex PCR, and TCRdb holds only the in-frame ones, with some missing. This sample has about 65,000 clones, with 70% to 90% found just once. The sample consisted of peripheral blood. These receptor sequences come from a man older than 75 with acute or convalescent COVID-19. The CDR3 runs from the conserved cysteine through the conserved F or W. A D gene is named only where the DNA matches it firmly. Only some rows state a clone size, as once, few, many or a class for expanded clones.

V: TRBV6-1
size: -
D: -
J: TRBJ1-6
DNA: TGTGCCAGCAGTGGGCAGGGTGGCTCCTATAATTCACCCCTCCACTTT
CDR3: CASSGQGGSYNSPLHF

V: TRBV7-9
size: -
D: -
J: TRBJ1-4
DNA: TGTGCCAGCAGCTTAGGATTTGGCAGGGATGAAAAACTGTTTTTT
CDR3: CASSLGFGRDEKLFF

V: TRBV10-3
size: few
D: TRBD1
J: TRBJ1-2
DNA: TGTGCCATCAGTGGGGACAGGTCGAACTATGGCTACACCTTC
CDR3: CAISGDRSNYGYTF

V: TRBV6-5
size: -
D: TRBD1
J: TRBJ1-2
DNA: TGTGCCAGCACCCTTCTACAGGGGGCATCCTATGGCTACACCTTC
CDR3: CASTLLQGASYGYTF

V: TRBV7-2
size: -
D: -
J: TRBJ1-1
DNA: TGTGCCAGCAGCAACGTCCCCGGCACTGAAGCTTTCTTT
CDR3: CASSNVPGTEAFF

V: TRBV5-5
size: -
D: TRBD1
J: TRBJ2-7
DNA: TGTGCCAGCAGCTTACCCGACAGGGGGGTCCACGAGCAGTACTTC
CDR3: CASSLPDRGVHEQYF

V: TRBV2
size: few
D: -
J: TRBJ1-5
DNA: TGTGCCAGCAGTTTGTGGGGGCAAAGCAATCAGCCCCAGCATTTT
CDR3: CASSLWGQSNQPQHF

V: TRBV6-5
size: -
D: -
J: TRBJ2-2
DNA: TGTGCCAGCAGTTACGTTCGGTTGGGGGAGCTGTTTTTT
CDR3: CASSYVRLGELFF

V: TRBV2
size: -
D: -
J: TRBJ2-7
DNA: TGTGCCAGCACTCGGAACGGGTACGAGCAGTACTTC
CDR3: CASTRNGYEQYF

V: TRBV5-1
size: once
D: -
J: TRBJ2-3
DNA: TGCGCCAGCAGCTTGGCCCGGGGGGATACGCAGTATTTT
CDR3: CASSLARGDTQYF

V: TRBV10-1
size: -
D: TRBD2
J: TRBJ2-1
DNA: TGCGCCAGCCCGGGACTAGCGGGGGACAGCTCCTACAATGAGCAGTTCTTC
CDR3: CASPGLAGDSSYNEQFF

V: TRBV2
size: -
D: -
J: TRBJ1-2
DNA: TGTGCCAGCAGTTCTCAGGGAGGAGGTGGCTACACCTTC
CDR3: CASSSQGGGGYTF

V: TRBV29-1
size: -
D: TRBD1
J: TRBJ2-3
DNA: TGCAGCGTTAATACAGGGGGCACAGATACGCAGTATTTT
CDR3: CSVNTGGTDTQYF

V: TRBV6-5
size: -
D: -
J: TRBJ1-1
DNA: TGTGCCAGCTGCCGGGGGGCTGAGTACACTGAAGCTTTCTTT
CDR3: CASCRGAEYTEAFF

V: TRBV4-1
size: -
D: TRBD1
J: TRBJ2-3
DNA: TGCGCCAGCAGCCAAAACCCGGGACAGGGGAACACAGATACGCAGTATTTT
CDR3: CASSQNPGQGNTDTQYF

V: TRBV19
size: -
D: TRBD2
J: TRBJ2-4
DNA: TGTGCCAGTAGTATGCCCAGCGGGGGGGCCAAAAACATTCAGTACTTC
CDR3: CASSMPSGGAKNIQYF

V: TRBV5-1
size: -
D: -
J: TRBJ1-5
DNA: TGCGCCAGCAGCTTGGGGGGGACTGTTGGAAATCAGCCCCAGCATTTT
CDR3: CASSLGGTVGNQPQHF